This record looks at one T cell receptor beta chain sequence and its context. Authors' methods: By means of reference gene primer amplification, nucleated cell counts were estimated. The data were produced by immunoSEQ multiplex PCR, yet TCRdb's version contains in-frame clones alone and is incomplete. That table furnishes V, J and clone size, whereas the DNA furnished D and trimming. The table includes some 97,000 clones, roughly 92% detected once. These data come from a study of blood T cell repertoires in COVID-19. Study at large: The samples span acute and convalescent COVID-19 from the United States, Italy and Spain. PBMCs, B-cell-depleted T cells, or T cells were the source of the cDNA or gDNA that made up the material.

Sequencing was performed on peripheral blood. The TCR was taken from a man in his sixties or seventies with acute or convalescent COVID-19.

CDR3 amino acids: CASSRDTYNEQFF. The CDR3 nucleotides read TGTGCCAGCTCCCGGGACACATACAATGAGCAGTTCTTC. The chain recombines TRBV7-8 with TRBJ2-1; tentative D call: TRBD1 (6 bases). The germline V gene has CDR1 SGHVS and CDR2 FQNEAQ. Trimming stripped 8 bases from V and 4 bases from J, with 12 bases between. This CDR3 contains 13 residues.